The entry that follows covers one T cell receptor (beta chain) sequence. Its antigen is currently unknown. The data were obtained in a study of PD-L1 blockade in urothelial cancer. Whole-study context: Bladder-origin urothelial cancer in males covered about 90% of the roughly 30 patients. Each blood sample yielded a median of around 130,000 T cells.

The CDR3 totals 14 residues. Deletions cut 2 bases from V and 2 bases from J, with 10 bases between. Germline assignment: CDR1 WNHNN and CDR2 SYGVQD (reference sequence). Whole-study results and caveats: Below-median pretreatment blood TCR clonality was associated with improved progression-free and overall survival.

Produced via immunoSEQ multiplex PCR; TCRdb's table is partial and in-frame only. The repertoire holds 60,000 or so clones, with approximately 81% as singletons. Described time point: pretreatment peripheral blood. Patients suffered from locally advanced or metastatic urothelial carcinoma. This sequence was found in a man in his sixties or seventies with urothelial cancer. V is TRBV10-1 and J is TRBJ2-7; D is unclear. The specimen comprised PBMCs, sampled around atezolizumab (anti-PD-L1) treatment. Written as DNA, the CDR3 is TGCGCCAGCAGTGAGCAGTCTCCCCCCTACGAGCAGTACTTC. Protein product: CASSEQSPPYEQYF.